The 2 T cell receptor beta chains presented below share a single source sample, sequenced in a study of brain T cells in children with intractable seizures. Assay used: immunoSEQ multiplex PCR; TCRdb lists only in-frame clones, some missing. The sample includes tens of thousands of clones, over 75% of them seen just once. Source: peripheral blood, taken at surgery. All receptors derive from a girl aged 2 to 10 with tuberous sclerosis and intractable seizures.

The J gene is TRBJ1-2, the V gene TRBV5-4; a weak D match, TRBD1 (6 bases). The V and J ends lost 4 bases and 6 bases respectively, with 19 bases between them. Germline values: CDR1 SGHNT, CDR2 YYREEE (reference sequence). This CDR3 comprises 15 residues. This chain's CDR3 is CASSLPGHTFDGYTF. CDR3 sequence (DNA): TGTGCCAGCAGCCTTCCGGGACATACTTTCGATGGCTACACCTTC.

The CDR3 region has the DNA TGCGCCAGCAGCCAAACAGGGGACTATGGCTACACCTTC. This encodes CASSQTGDYGYTF. The chain recombines TRBV4-1 with TRBJ1-2; 7 bases are a match to TRBD1. Per the germline V gene, CDR1 is MGHRA and CDR2 is YSYEKL. V dropped 2 bases and J dropped 3; count of bases not matched to a gene: 0. This CDR3 has 13 residues.